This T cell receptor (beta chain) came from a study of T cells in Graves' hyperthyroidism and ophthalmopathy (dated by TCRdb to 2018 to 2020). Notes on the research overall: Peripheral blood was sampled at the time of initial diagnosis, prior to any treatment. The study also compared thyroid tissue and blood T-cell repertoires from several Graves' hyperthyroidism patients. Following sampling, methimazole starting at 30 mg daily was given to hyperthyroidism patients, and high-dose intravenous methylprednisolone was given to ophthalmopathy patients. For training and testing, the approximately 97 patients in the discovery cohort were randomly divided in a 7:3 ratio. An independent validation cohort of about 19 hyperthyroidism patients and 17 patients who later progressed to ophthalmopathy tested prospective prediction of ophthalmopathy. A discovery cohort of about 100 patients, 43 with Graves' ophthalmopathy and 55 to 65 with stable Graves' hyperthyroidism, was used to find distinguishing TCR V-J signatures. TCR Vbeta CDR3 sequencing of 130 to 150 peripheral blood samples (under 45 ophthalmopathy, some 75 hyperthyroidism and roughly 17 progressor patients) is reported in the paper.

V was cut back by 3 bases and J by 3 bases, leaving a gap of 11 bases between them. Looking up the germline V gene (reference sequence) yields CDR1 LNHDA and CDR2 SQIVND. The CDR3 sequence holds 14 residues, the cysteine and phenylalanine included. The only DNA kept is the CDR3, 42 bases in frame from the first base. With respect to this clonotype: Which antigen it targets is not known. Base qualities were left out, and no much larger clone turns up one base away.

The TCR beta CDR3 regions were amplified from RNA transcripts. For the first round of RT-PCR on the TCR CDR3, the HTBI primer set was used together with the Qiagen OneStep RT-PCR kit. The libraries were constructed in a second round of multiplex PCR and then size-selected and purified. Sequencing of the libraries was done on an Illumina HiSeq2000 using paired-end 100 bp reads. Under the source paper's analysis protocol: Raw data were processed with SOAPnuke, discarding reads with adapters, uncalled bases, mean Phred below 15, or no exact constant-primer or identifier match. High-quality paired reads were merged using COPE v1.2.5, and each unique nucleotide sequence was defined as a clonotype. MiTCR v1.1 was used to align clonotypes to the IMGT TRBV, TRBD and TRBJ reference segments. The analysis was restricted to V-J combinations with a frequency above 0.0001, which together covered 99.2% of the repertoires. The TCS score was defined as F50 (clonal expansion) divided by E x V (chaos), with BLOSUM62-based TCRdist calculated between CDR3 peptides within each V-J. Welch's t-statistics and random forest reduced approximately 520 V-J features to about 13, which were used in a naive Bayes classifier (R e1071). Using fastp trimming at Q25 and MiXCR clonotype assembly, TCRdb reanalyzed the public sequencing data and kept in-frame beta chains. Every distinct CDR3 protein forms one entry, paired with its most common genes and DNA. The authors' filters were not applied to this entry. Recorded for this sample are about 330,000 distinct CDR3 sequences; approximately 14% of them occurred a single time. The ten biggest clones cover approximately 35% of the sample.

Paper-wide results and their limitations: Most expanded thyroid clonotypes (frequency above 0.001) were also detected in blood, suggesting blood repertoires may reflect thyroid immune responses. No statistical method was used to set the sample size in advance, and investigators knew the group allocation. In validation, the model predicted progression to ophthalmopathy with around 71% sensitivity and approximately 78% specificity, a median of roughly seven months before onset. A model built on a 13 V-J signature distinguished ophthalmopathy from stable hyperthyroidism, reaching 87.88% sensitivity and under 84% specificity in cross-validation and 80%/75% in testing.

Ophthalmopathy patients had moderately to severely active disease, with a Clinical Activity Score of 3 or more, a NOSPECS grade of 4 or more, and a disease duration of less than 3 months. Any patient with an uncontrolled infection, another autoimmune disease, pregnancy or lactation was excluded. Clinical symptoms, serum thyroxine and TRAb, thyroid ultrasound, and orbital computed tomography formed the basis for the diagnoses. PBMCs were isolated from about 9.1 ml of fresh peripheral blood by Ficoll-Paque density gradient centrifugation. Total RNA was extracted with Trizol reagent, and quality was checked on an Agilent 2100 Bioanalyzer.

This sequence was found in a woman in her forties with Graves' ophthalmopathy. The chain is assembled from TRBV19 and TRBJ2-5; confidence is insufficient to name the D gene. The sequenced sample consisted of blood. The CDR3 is CASSMGSREETQYF. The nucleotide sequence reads TGTGCCAGTAGTATGGGATCACGGGAAGAGACCCAGTACTTC.